This record concerns one T cell receptor beta chain sequence. The treatment was: 19 received Ad26.COV2.S at low or high dose, single or two shots; about 5 received placebo; per-sample allocation not given. The samples date from day 63 after the first vaccine or placebo injection. This sample is drawn from a study of Ad26.COV2.S vaccination and SARS-CoV-2 variants. Whole-study context: Each vaccinee took Ad26.COV2.S intramuscularly, once or twice 56 days apart.

Data came from immunoSEQ multiplex PCR; TCRdb stores just in-frame clones and leaves some out. The sample has some 520,000 clones, roughly 87% seen once; the top ten hold around 13%. Specimen: peripheral blood, collected in a trial of Ad26.COV2.S vaccine versus placebo. The TCR comes from a person aged 18-60 years who received the Ad26.COV2.S COVID-19 vaccine or a placebo.

The CDR3 sequence: CASSSRDRGTYEQYF. The DNA for the CDR3 is TGTGCCAGCAGTTCCCGGGACAGGGGGACCTACGAGCAGTACTTC. The rearrangement links TRBV6-6 to TRBJ2-7; 11 positions agree with TRBD1. This CDR3 region has 15 residues. Trimming took 4 bases from V and 2 from J; bases not matched to a gene: 4. CDR1 MNHNY and CDR2 SVGAGI come from the germline V gene (reference sequence).